This TCR beta chain was documented in a study of T cells expressing NK-cell markers. Study results and limitations: Expanded NKG2C+ T cell clones were not confirmed as HCMV-specific.

Researchers built TCR beta cDNA using 5'RACE template switching with UMIs. TCRdb re-called the 5' RACE reads; every CDR3 protein appears as one record, without DNA. This table lists some 150,000 distinct CDR3 sequences. CDR1 WSHSY and CDR2 SAAADI come from the germline V gene. This CDR3 is 13 amino acids long. Notes on this clonotype: Its matching antigen is unknown.

V and J are TRBV10-2 and TRBJ1-1; there is no DNA to check the TCRdb D call of TRBD1. This TCR derives from a woman in her forties or fifties in good health. The sequenced sample was blood T cells: a sorted CD56 or NKG2C T cell subset, CD4+ or CD8+ T cells, or bulk PBMC T cells (not recorded which). The CDR3 here is CASSLTGYTEAFF.